This TCR beta chain was sequenced for a study of post-analysis software for immune sequencing data. Overall study context: As for disease course, relapsing-remitting, secondary progressive and progressive-relapsing multiple sclerosis were all included. Study observations and caveats: Normalized Chao1 diversity in multiple sclerosis patients fell significantly below that of controls. TRBV5-6, TRBV5-1 and TRBV20-1 were among roughly five TRBV segments more frequent in patients than controls. The F measure placed samples prepared in the same batch into strongly shared clusters.

The library was made from cDNA and included unique molecular identifiers. TCRdb itself ran the PCR reads through MiXCR, one entry per CDR3 protein. The table has about 160,000 distinct CDR3 sequences, under 40% seen once; the top ten hold roughly 28%. This clonotype came up a few times. Its target is unknown. Per germline, CDR1 SGDLS and CDR2 YYNGEE. The CDR3 consists of 16 residues. The source was blood, collected after autologous hematopoietic stem cell transplantation. The TCR was taken from a girl aged 10-17 years with multiple sclerosis. The rearrangement links TRBV9 to TRBJ2-7, with D possibly TRBD2 on 5 matching bases. Near its end, the DNA agrees better with TRBJ2-5, so the J call may be wrong. The CDR3 DNA follows: TGTGCCAGCAGCGTAGACGGGCTAGCCTACGGAGAGACCCAGTACTTC. It codes for CASSVDGLAYGETQYF.